This T cell receptor beta chain was documented in a study of siplizumab effects on memory and regulatory T cells. Study-wide findings and caveats: The apparent diversity of naive T cells exceeded that of memory cells, and naive T cells seemed to make a major contribution to the alloresponse.

Clones were sequenced by immunoSEQ multiplex PCR, and TCRdb holds only the in-frame ones, with some missing. The sample records about 50,000 clones, about 90% being singletons. Germline V gives CDR1 LNHDA, CDR2 SQIVND (reference sequence). The V end lost 1 base, the J end lost 7 bases, and 7 bases lay between the germline ends. The CDR3 sequence is 12 residues long. A remark on this clone: Its target is not known.

What was sequenced was naive CD8+ T cells sorted from blood. The chain recombines TRBV19 with TRBJ1-1, with no clear D. This receptor was obtained from a human donor in good health. CDR3 coding DNA: TGTGCCAGTAGTATAGGAACGGTTGAAGCTTTCTTT. It translates to CASSIGTVEAFF.